This T cell receptor beta chain is drawn from a study of siplizumab effects on memory and regulatory T cells. TCRdb's copy holds only in-frame clones and misses some; the assay was immunoSEQ multiplex PCR. Here the sample spans over 100,000 clones, around 93% being singletons. Trimming took 2 bases from V and 3 from J, leaving 8 bases between them. CDR3 length: 14 amino acids. Germline CDR1 is SNHLY and CDR2 is FYNNEI. The clonotype was recovered from a human donor in good health. The sample was non-Treg CD4+ T cells sorted from blood. This chain joins TRBV2 and TRBJ1-5; D not resolved. The CDR3 loop reads CASSETGYNQPQHF. The CDR3 region has the DNA TGTGCCAGCAGTGAAACTGGGTACAATCAGCCCCAGCATTTT.